These T cell receptor beta chains were read from a single sample in a study of blood T cell repertoires in COVID-19. Data came from immunoSEQ multiplex PCR; TCRdb stores just in-frame clones and leaves some out. This table holds 45,000 to 65,000 clones, around 84% found once. The source material was peripheral blood. These receptors all come from an elderly man with active COVID-19. The CDR3 runs from the conserved cysteine through the conserved F or W. D genes are given only for firm matches. A row's size may be missing; if present it is once, few, many or a size class.

V	D	J	size	CDR3	DNA
TRBV7-2	TRBD1	TRBJ1-2	once	CASSLPGGWNGYTF	TGTGCCAGCAGCTTACCAGGGGGCTGGAATGGCTACACCTTC
TRBV4-3	NA	TRBJ2-3	NA	CASSQDGGGGKGGTQYF	TGCGCCAGCAGCCAAGATGGGGGAGGGGGTAAAGGCGGTACGCAGTATTTT
TRBV6-6	NA	TRBJ2-3	NA	CASSYAPTTDTQYF	TGTGCCAGCAGTTACGCCCCGACTACAGATACGCAGTATTTT
TRBV7-9	TRBD1	TRBJ1-2	NA	CASSEPGQGRGYTF	TGTGCCAGCAGCGAACCGGGACAGGGACGTGGCTACACCTTC
TRBV30	NA	TRBJ2-7	once	CAGGGAHSSYEQYF	TGTGCCGGGGGGGGCGCTCATTCATCCTACGAGCAGTACTTC
TRBV19	TRBD1	TRBJ1-3	NA	CASSTPGQGLSGNTIYF	TGTGCCAGTAGTACACCGGGACAGGGCCTCTCTGGAAACACCATATATTTT
TRBV27	TRBD1	TRBJ1-2	NA	CASRRAGGAYGYTF	TGTGCCAGCAGACGAGCAGGGGGCGCTTACGGCTACACCTTC
TRBV10-1	TRBD2	TRBJ2-1	few	CASSGGLAVSYNEQFF	TGCGCCAGCAGTGGGGGACTAGCGGTATCCTACAATGAGCAGTTCTTC
TRBV5-1	NA	TRBJ2-3	NA	CASSLFGTGTDTQYF	TGCGCCAGCAGCTTGTTTGGTACAGGTACAGATACGCAGTATTTT
TRBV9	TRBD2	TRBJ2-7	NA	CASSVKSGRAYEQYF	TGTGCCAGCAGCGTAAAAAGCGGGAGGGCCTACGAGCAGTACTTC
TRBV4-3	TRBD2	TRBJ2-1	NA	CASSQDRAGVGFEQFF	TGCGCCAGCAGCCAAGATAGAGCGGGAGTAGGGTTTGAGCAGTTCTTC
TRBV18	TRBD1	TRBJ2-7	NA	CASSIGQGPYEQYF	TGTGCCAGCTCGATCGGACAGGGGCCGTACGAGCAGTACTTC
TRBV5-1	NA	TRBJ1-3	NA	CASSLAVSGGRSSGNTIYF	TGCGCCAGCAGCTTGGCGGTTTCGGGGGGACGGAGCTCTGGAAACACCATATATTTT
TRBV27	NA	TRBJ1-1	NA	CASIDREGYTEAFF	TGTGCCAGCATAGACAGAGAAGGGTACACTGAAGCTTTCTTT
TRBV25-1	TRBD1	TRBJ2-5	NA	CASSEPTGGEETQYF	TGTGCCAGCAGTGAACCCACAGGGGGCGAAGAGACCCAGTACTTC
TRBV15	NA	TRBJ2-1	NA	CATSGNRLYNEQFF	TGTGCCACCAGCGGAAACAGGTTGTACAATGAGCAGTTCTTC
TRBV28	NA	TRBJ2-2	NA	CASSRGSENTGELFF	TGTGCCAGCAGCCGGGGTAGCGAAAACACCGGGGAGCTGTTTTTT
TRBV10-3	TRBD1	TRBJ2-3	NA	CAISESVGTGTDTQYF	TGTGCCATCAGTGAGTCGGTTGGGACAGGGACAGATACGCAGTATTTT
TRBV5-4	TRBD2	TRBJ2-3	NA	CASSLGTSGRAEDTQYF	TGTGCCAGCAGCTTGGGGACTAGCGGGAGGGCCGAAGATACGCAGTATTTT
TRBV19	NA	TRBJ1-2	NA	CASRGALGRTNYGYTF	TGTGCCAGTAGGGGGGCATTGGGCAGGACTAACTATGGCTACACCTTC
TRBV24-1	TRBD1	TRBJ1-5	NA	CATSGRGLGNQPQHF	TGTGCCACCAGTGGTAGGGGGCTTGGCAATCAGCCCCAGCATTTT
TRBV7-2	NA	TRBJ1-5	NA	CASSLVSQSNQPQHF	TGTGCCAGCAGCTTAGTCTCACAGAGCAATCAGCCCCAGCATTTT
TRBV28	TRBD2	TRBJ2-7	NA	CASSGGLAGFYEQYF	TGTGCCAGCAGCGGAGGACTAGCGGGATTCTACGAGCAGTACTTC
TRBV7-2	TRBD1	TRBJ1-2	NA	CASSLASGGNGYTF	TGTGCCAGCAGCTTAGCGTCAGGGGGTAACGGCTACACCTTC
TRBV18	TRBD1	TRBJ2-7	NA	CASSPRTGGIGYEQYF	TGTGCCAGCTCACCTAGGACAGGGGGGATAGGTTACGAGCAGTACTTC
TRBV11-1	TRBD2	TRBJ2-7	NA	CASSLGARGGFEQYF	TGTGCCAGCAGCTTAGGCGCCCGGGGGGGCTTCGAGCAGTACTTC
TRBV6-5	NA	TRBJ2-5	NA	CASSYTRGLQETQYF	TGTGCCAGCAGTTACACCAGGGGCCTGCAAGAGACCCAGTACTTC
TRBV4-3	TRBD2	TRBJ2-1	NA	CASSQDLGLAGYNEQFF	TGCGCCAGCAGCCAAGATCTTGGACTAGCGGGGTACAATGAGCAGTTCTTC
TRBV4-1	NA	TRBJ2-1	NA	CASSQGLEQFF	TGCGCCAGCAGCCAAGGGCTCGAGCAGTTCTTC
TRBV7-3	NA	TRBJ2-5	NA	CASSRSTQETQYF	TGTGCCAGCAGTAGGAGTACCCAAGAGACCCAGTACTTC
TRBV28	TRBD1	TRBJ2-7	NA	CASSPGTGVEQYF	TGTGCCAGCAGTCCCGGGACAGGGGTAGAGCAGTACTTC
TRBV29-1	NA	TRBJ2-6	NA	CSVEENNSGANVLTF	TGCAGCGTTGAAGAAAATAACTCTGGGGCCAACGTCCTGACTTTC
TRBV5-4	NA	TRBJ1-2	NA	CASSAPGNNYGYTF	TGTGCCAGCAGTGCTCCGGGAAACAACTATGGCTACACCTTC
TRBV18	NA	TRBJ2-3	NA	CASSPDSSSTDTQYF	TGTGCCAGCTCACCGGACAGTTCTAGCACAGATACGCAGTATTTT
TRBV12-3/TRBV12-4	NA	TRBJ2-5	NA	CASSSSLGGTQYF	TGTGCCAGCAGTTCTTCCTTGGGGGGGACCCAGTACTTC
TRBV15	TRBD1	TRBJ2-7	NA	CATSRPTGTGTYEQYF	TGTGCCACCAGCAGGCCTACCGGGACAGGGACGTACGAGCAGTACTTC
TRBV6-6	TRBD2	TRBJ2-3	NA	CASSPRRTSGRMSTDTQYF	TGTGCCAGCAGTCCCCGTCGGACTAGCGGGAGGATGAGCACAGATACGCAGTATTTT
TRBV28	NA	TRBJ2-5	NA	CASSPPDRTQETQYF	TGTGCCAGCAGTCCTCCTGACAGGACTCAAGAGACCCAGTACTTC
TRBV27	TRBD2	TRBJ2-7	NA	CASRRTSATYEQYF	TGTGCCAGCAGGCGGACTAGCGCGACCTACGAGCAGTACTTC
TRBV3-1/TRBV3-2	TRBD1	TRBJ2-2	NA	CASSPTGTVNTGELFF	TGTGCCAGCAGCCCGACGGGGACAGTTAACACCGGGGAGCTGTTTTTT
TRBV15	TRBD2	TRBJ2-1	NA	CATSRDELGLALYNEQFF	TGTGCCACCAGCAGAGATGAGCTGGGACTAGCGCTTTACAATGAGCAGTTCTTC
TRBV24-1	NA	TRBJ2-5	few	CATSTQGQETQYF	TGTGCCACCAGCACCCAGGGACAAGAGACCCAGTACTTC
TRBV6-1	TRBD2	TRBJ2-7	NA	CASSELLLATVSYEQYF	TGTGCCAGCAGTGAACTGCTACTAGCGACCGTCTCCTACGAGCAGTACTTC
TRBV6-2/TRBV6-3	NA	TRBJ2-7	NA	CASSPTTGLFTYEQYF	TGTGCCAGCAGCCCCACGACCGGACTATTCACCTACGAGCAGTACTTC
TRBV28	NA	TRBJ1-4	NA	CASREGVTNEKLFF	TGTGCCAGCAGAGAGGGGGTGACTAATGAAAAACTGTTTTTT
TRBV10-3	NA	TRBJ2-5	NA	CAISDLGPRETQYF	TGTGCCATCAGTGATTTGGGGCCCCGGGAGACCCAGTACTTC
TRBV2	NA	TRBJ2-3	NA	CASSEALQADTQYF	TGTGCCAGCAGTGAAGCGCTACAGGCAGATACGCAGTATTTT
TRBV5-4	NA	TRBJ2-4	NA	CASSLDSVAKNIQYF	TGTGCCAGCAGCTTGGATTCTGTAGCCAAAAACATTCAGTACTTC
TRBV7-2	NA	TRBJ1-2	few	CASSLGWSGDGYTF	TGTGCCAGCAGCTTAGGGTGGTCAGGGGATGGCTACACCTTC
TRBV19	NA	TRBJ2-1	NA	CASTQGWAGENNEQFF	TGTGCCAGTACCCAGGGGTGGGCGGGAGAGAACAATGAGCAGTTCTTC
TRBV7-2	NA	TRBJ2-3	NA	CASSPNVGTRDTQYF	TGTGCCAGCAGCCCTAACGTCGGGACACGAGATACGCAGTATTTT
TRBV6-5	TRBD2	TRBJ2-1	once	CASSYTGLVGNEQFF	TGTGCCAGCAGTTACACCGGACTAGTAGGCAATGAGCAGTTCTTC
TRBV6-2/TRBV6-3	NA	TRBJ2-5	NA	CASSYPMTSINQETQYF	TGTGCCAGCAGTTACCCCATGACTAGTATAAACCAAGAGACCCAGTACTTC
TRBV30	NA	TRBJ2-7	NA	CAWNQGYEQYF	TGTGCCTGGAACCAGGGCTACGAGCAGTACTTC
TRBV10-2	NA	TRBJ2-5	NA	CASSERDRSYQETQYF	TGCGCCAGCAGTGAGCGAGACAGGTCATACCAAGAGACCCAGTACTTC